This T cell receptor (beta chain) was profiled in a study of blood T cell repertoires in COVID-19. Study summary: Acute-phase and convalescent COVID-19 samples originated in the United States, Italy and Spain. T cells, B-cell-depleted T cells, or PBMCs supplied cDNA or gDNA.

Libraries were prepared by immunoSEQ multiplex PCR; TCRdb keeps only in-frame clonotypes and omits some of them. The sample lists about 140,000 clones, almost 85% occurring once. Trimming took 6 bases from V and 8 from J; bases not matched to a gene: 8. The CDR3 has 13 residues. Germline values: CDR1 MNHEY, CDR2 SVGAGI. The receptor comes from a man in his fifties with acute or convalescent COVID-19. The genes are TRBV6-5 and TRBJ2-7, with 9 bases aligning to TRBD1. Material: peripheral blood. In DNA form, the CDR3 reads TGTGCCAGCAGAGGCCGGGACAGGGTTAAGCAGTACTTC. Translating gives CASRGRDRVKQYF.